Shown below are 10 T cell receptor beta chains from a single sample sequenced in a study of blood T cell repertoires in COVID-19. The method was immunoSEQ multiplex PCR; TCRdb's version includes in-frame clones alone and lacks a portion of them. The sample includes roughly 130,000 clones, over 70% seen only once; the top ten take roughly 10%. Sequenced: peripheral blood. Every receptor here comes from a man in his 60s with active or convalescent COVID-19.

The table lists this clone with a count of one. The chain uses TRBV3-1 (or the pseudogene TRBV3-2) and TRBJ2-6; the D is unclear. The CDR3 has 15 amino acids. CDR1 and CDR2 from the germline V gene are LGHDT and YNNKEL (reference sequence). The V and J ends lost 11 bases and 0 bases respectively, with 14 bases between them. The DNA for the CDR3 is TGTGCCGTATCTTCACTTTCCTCTGGGGCCAACGTCCTGACTTTC. It encodes CAVSSLSSGANVLTF.

V gene TRBV6-5 combines with J gene TRBJ2-1; D ambiguous. The V gene's germline CDR1 is MNHEY and CDR2 SVGAGI. The length of the CDR3 is 15 residues. V lost 6 bases, J lost 0 bases, and 12 bases lay in between. DNA of the CDR3: TGTGCCAGCAGGTCCACAAGGAGCTCCTACAATGAGCAGTTCTTC. Protein: CASRSTRSSYNEQFF.

This clone was picked up one time. The rearrangement uses TRBV5-1 and TRBJ2-3, with 9 bases that match TRBD1. The junction had 6 bases not matched to a gene; V was cut back by 4 bases and J by 3 bases. Germline V gene data show CDR1 as SGHRS and CDR2 as YFSETQ. The CDR3 length is 15 residues. The CDR3 DNA sequence: TGCGCCAGCAGCCTCAGACAGGGGGGGACAGATACGCAGTATTTT. Translating it yields CASSLRQGGTDTQYF.

This sequence joins TRBV5-1 and TRBJ1-1; 8 nucleotides align to TRBD1. Trimming took 4 bases from V and 2 from J; bases not matched to a gene: 7. CDR3 length: 15 amino acids. Germline V gene lookup returns CDR1 SGHRS and CDR2 YFSETQ. As DNA, the CDR3 is TGCGCCAGCAGCCCTGGACAGGGCCCTAACACTGAAGCTTTCTTT. Protein sequence: CASSPGQGPNTEAFF.

The rearrangement links TRBV7-9 to TRBJ2-5; D is possibly TRBD2 (6 bases). Germline CDR1 reads SEHNR; CDR2 reads FQNEAQ (reference sequence). The V end lost 1 base, the J end lost 4 bases, and 22 bases lay between the germline ends. CDR3 length: 18 amino acids. The CDR3, as DNA: TGTGCCAGCAGCTTAGTGGGGGTAAGGGACTCTCTAAGAGAGACCCAGTACTTC. The encoded protein is CASSLVGVRDSLRETQYF.

The chain employs TRBV7-9 and TRBJ2-7; TRBD2 is a possible D gene (5 bases). V was clipped by 0 bases and J by 2 bases, with 17 bases between them. Germline loops: CDR1 SEHNR, CDR2 FQNEAQ (reference sequence). The CDR3 has 17 residues. CDR3: CASSLASGSAPTYEQYF. The CDR3, as DNA: TGTGCCAGCAGCTTAGCGTCTGGTAGCGCACCCACCTACGAGCAGTACTTC.

On this clone: One junction end does not reproduce the germline sequence, and a read error may be involved. The gene calls are TRBV12-3 or TRBV12-4 and TRBJ1-1; TRBD1 matches 9 bases. The CDR3 consists of 12 residues. The CDR3 is CASSPQQGAWIF. The CDR3 nucleotides are TGTGCCAGCAGTCCCCAACAGGGGGCGTGGATCTTT.

This chain joins TRBV5-6 and TRBJ1-3; D not certain. Germline V CDR1 and CDR2: SGHDT, YYEEEE. This CDR3 is built from 15 residues. V was shortened by 0 bases and J by 0 bases, with 7 bases between the two germline ends. The CDR3 here is CASSLGSFSGNTIYF. In DNA form, the CDR3 reads TGTGCCAGCAGCTTGGGTTCCTTCTCTGGAAACACCATATATTTT.

The rearrangement uses TRBV20-1 and TRBJ2-7, with TRBD2 matching 9 bases. The junction had 8 bases not matched to a gene; V was cut back by 3 bases and J by 2 bases. This CDR3 region has 15 residues. Germline CDR1 is DFQATT and CDR2 is SNEGSKA (reference sequence). The CDR3 nucleotides read TGCAGTGCTAGTGGCGGACTAGCGAAGGCCTACGAGCAGTACTTC. Translation: CSASGGLAKAYEQYF.

This sequence joins TRBV6-5 and TRBJ1-6, with 7 bases matching TRBD1. With 3 bases clipped from V and 10 bases from J, the junction kept 12 bases outside the gene matches. Looked up from germline, CDR1 is MNHEY and CDR2 is SVGAGI. The CDR3 runs to 16 residues. CDR3 amino acids: CASSYNPTGRRSPLHF. In nucleotides, the CDR3 is TGTGCCAGCAGTTATAATCCGACAGGGAGAAGGTCACCCCTCCACTTT.